The 8 T cell receptor beta chains below come from one sample, sequenced in a study of PD-1 blockade in classical Hodgkin lymphoma. Each of the patients experienced relapse following autologous stem cell transplantation, and their brentuximab vedotin exposure differed. Here immunoSEQ multiplex PCR was the method, and the copy in TCRdb shows in-frame clones only, minus some. The table shows some 150,000 clones, with approximately 81% occurring only once. The sample was peripheral blood mononuclear cells (PBMCs), taken before the second cycle of nivolumab. All receptors come from a human donor with classical Hodgkin lymphoma.

The J gene is TRBJ1-1, the V gene TRBV9; D is undetermined. This CDR3 is 13 amino acids long. Germline CDR1 SGDLS, CDR2 YYNGEE. Between the trimmed V and J ends, which lost 3 bases and 5 bases, there was a span of 11 bases. The CDR3 DNA reads TGTGCCAGCAGCGACGGTAGATGGACTGAAGCTTTCTTT. It is translated as CASSDGRWTEAFF.

The chain links TRBV28 to TRBJ1-4; 7 bases fit TRBD1. The J segment lost 8 bases and the V segment lost 2 bases, leaving 8 bases of the junction unmatched. The V gene's germline CDR1 is MDHEN and CDR2 SYDVKM. The length of the CDR3 is 15 residues. CDR3 loop: CASSLIRTGAEKLFF. The CDR3 nucleotides are TGTGCCAGCAGTTTAATTCGTACAGGGGCCGAAAAACTGTTTTTT.

The rearrangement links TRBV12-5 to TRBJ2-1, with D possibly being TRBD1 (6 bases). CDR3 size: 17 residues. Germline assignment: CDR1 LGHNT and CDR2 FRNRAP. V was cut by 1 base and J by 0 bases, with 13 bases left in between. For the CDR3, the DNA is TGTGCTAGTGGTTTGGGTCCCGGACAGAGCTCCTACAATGAGCAGTTCTTC. Encoded protein: CASGLGPGQSSYNEQFF.

The table lists this clone with a count of one. The CDR3 protein is CASSLSGTDTQYF. The CDR3 DNA reads TGTGCCAGCAGCTTGAGTGGCACAGATACGCAGTATTTT. The chain employs TRBV5-4 and TRBJ2-3; D call uncertain. V dropped 1 base and J dropped 1 base, with 4 bases sitting between them. The CDR3 length is 13 residues. Per germline, CDR1 SGHNT and CDR2 YYREEE (reference sequence).

This clone was counted a few times. J is TRBJ2-1 and V is TRBV6-5, with D possibly being TRBD1 (5 bases). Between the trimmed V and J ends, which lost 6 bases and 1 base, there was a span of 13 bases. CDR1 and CDR2 (germline): MNHEY, SVGAGI. CDR3 length: 15 residues. CDR3 loop: CASRRQGRSYNEQFF. CDR3 sequence (DNA): TGTGCCAGCAGACGGCAGGGCCGGTCCTACAATGAGCAGTTCTTC.

The chain links TRBV6-6 to TRBJ2-5, with D possibly being TRBD2 (7 bases). The CDR3 is 16 residues long. Trimming stripped 4 bases from V and 4 bases from J, with 19 bases between. CDR1 and CDR2 from the germline V gene are MNHNY and SVGAGI (reference sequence). The CDR3 DNA is TGTGCCAGCAGTTTACTACAGGGTGGGGGGGGAGAGACCCAGTACTTC. This translates into CASSLLQGGGGETQYF.

This clone is classed as medium-sized (0.01 to 0.1%). V usage is TRBV7-9 and J usage is TRBJ2-2; D ambiguous. V was pared by 5 bases and J by 0 bases, with 7 bases between. CDR1 is SEHNR, CDR2 FQNEAQ, per germline (reference sequence). The CDR3 is 14 residues long. The CDR3 is CASSRSANTGELFF. CDR3 DNA: TGTGCCAGCAGCCGAAGTGCGAACACCGGGGAGCTGTTTTTT.

The table lists this clone with a count of one. The chain links TRBV6-1 to TRBJ1-6; D is uncertain. This CDR3 comprises 12 residues. The germline V and J ends were trimmed by 6 bases and 14 bases, with 14 bases remaining between them. Germline-derived CDR1 and CDR2 are MNHNS and SASEGT. Here the CDR3 DNA reads TGTGCCAGCAGCCAGGAAAGGATGACCCTCCACTTT. Translating gives CASSQERMTLHF.